The 17 T cell receptor beta chains reported below all come from one sample, sequenced in a study of shared T cell receptors in the human thymus (dated by TCRdb to the early 2020s). The receptor library was made with the immunoSEQ multiplex PCR assay. The immuneACCESS repertoire file appears here via TCRdb, limited to in-frame rearrangements. These files lack a portion of the clones; in checked studies, under half of the deficit traces to unresolved V genes, and the cause of the others is not known. A total of 450,000 to 650,000 clones appear in this sample, more than 75% of them only once. The ten largest clones take up more than 0.01% of the sample. The same data also went into a second study, on human thymus T cells.

Sequencing was performed on thymocytes. The receptors come from a boy younger than two with a congenital heart defect. Donor details come from another sample of the same person, matched by shared clones.

V usage is TRBV28 and J usage is TRBJ2-1, with 16 nucleotides matching TRBD2. With 4 bases clipped from V and 2 bases from J, the junction kept 11 bases outside the gene matches. CDR1 is MDHEN, CDR2 SYDVKM, per germline. There are 20 residues in the CDR3. CDR3 residues: CASSSPGLAGGPRTYNEQFF. The CDR3 nucleotides read TGTGCCAGCAGTTCCCCGGGACTAGCGGGAGGGCCTCGGACCTACAATGAGCAGTTCTTC.

This chain uses TRBV7-9 with TRBJ1-2; 8 bases map to TRBD1. Germline CDR1 reads SEHNR; CDR2 reads FQNEAQ (reference sequence). The CDR3 is 17 residues long. V dropped 6 bases and J dropped 2; count of bases not matched to a gene: 14. The CDR3: CASSRDPSGGWNYGYTF. The CDR3 region has the DNA TGTGCCAGCAGTCGCGATCCTTCAGGGGGCTGGAACTATGGCTACACCTTC.

The V call is TRBV13, the J call TRBJ2-1, with 7 bases aligning to TRBD1. The CDR3 runs to 17 residues. CDR1 PRHDT and CDR2 FYEKMQ come from the germline V gene (reference sequence). V lost 0 bases and J lost 10; bases outside the gene matches: 15. CDR3 nucleotides: TGTGCCAGCAGCTTAGGCCAGGGGGATCTAACGTTAGGCGAGCAGTTCTTC. It encodes CASSLGQGDLTLGEQFF.

The chain employs TRBV10-3 and TRBJ2-7, with a tentative D call TRBD1 (6 bases). V lost 2 bases to trimming and J lost 0 bases, with 11 bases between them. Germline V lookup: CDR1 ENHRY, CDR2 SYGVKD. CDR3 size: 15 residues. The CDR3 DNA sequence: TGTGCCATCAGTGAGCAGGGGTCGGTCTCCTACGAGCAGTACTTC. This translates into CAISEQGSVSYEQYF.

The gene calls are TRBV28 and TRBJ2-5; 8 nucleotides align to TRBD1. TRBJ2-7 explains the end of the DNA better; the J call may be wrong. The CDR3 consists of 12 residues. Germline V gene data show CDR1 as MDHEN and CDR2 as SYDVKM. CDR3 bases: TGTGCCGCCCGGGACAGGATCTACGAGCAGTACTTC. It encodes CAARDRIYEQYF.

The chain recombines TRBV6-6 with TRBJ1-5; D perhaps matches TRBD1 (6 bases). This CDR3 is built from 16 residues. The germline CDR1 and CDR2 sequences are MNHNY and SVGAGI (reference sequence). The V gene lost 2 bases and the J gene lost 4 bases, with 15 bases spanning the gap. CDR3 amino acids: CASSYPGRGSNQPQHF. The CDR3 DNA is TGTGCCAGCAGTTACCCGGGCAGGGGCTCTAATCAGCCCCAGCATTTT.

Note on this clone: Additional DNA sequences in this sample encode the identical CDR3. CDR3 residues: CAWSFPGLHPYEQYF. In DNA form, the CDR3 reads TGTGCCTGGTCTTTTCCGGGACTCCATCCTTACGAGCAGTACTTC. V is TRBV30 and J is TRBJ2-7, with a weak D call TRBD2 (6 bases). The germline V gene has CDR1 GTSNPN and CDR2 SVGIG (reference sequence). V was clipped by 5 bases and J by 4 bases, with 21 bases between them. CDR3 size: 15 residues.

This clone was seen just once. The chain links TRBV20-1 to TRBJ1-5; 8 bases are a match to TRBD1. The trim removed 4 bases at V and 7 bases at J, leaving 0 bases unmatched. The CDR3 covers 11 residues. Germline loops: CDR1 DFQATT, CDR2 SNEGSKA (reference sequence). The DNA for the CDR3 is TGCAGTGCTAACAGGGGGCAGCCCCAGCATTTT. Translating gives CSANRGQPQHF.

V usage is TRBV7-8 and J usage is TRBJ2-7, with D perhaps TRBD1 (6 bases). The CDR3 has 16 amino acids. Germline V gene data show CDR1 as SGHVS and CDR2 as FQNEAQ. The V end was cut by 6 bases, the J end by 4 bases, with 22 bases between. CDR3 coding DNA: TGTGCCAGCAGACCCGAGTCGGGGACACACGTTTACGAGCAGTACTTC. Translation: CASRPESGTHVYEQYF.

This rearrangement joins TRBV29-1 to TRBJ2-3; 8 bases are a match to TRBD1. The J segment lost 4 bases and the V segment lost 6 bases, leaving 12 bases of the junction unmatched. CDR3 length equals 15 residues. The germline gives CDR1 SQVTM, CDR2 ANQGSEA. CDR3 bases: TGCAGCGTGCCGGGACAGGAGGCGGAGGCAGATACGCAGTATTTT. Amino acid sequence: CSVPGQEAEADTQYF.

This clone has only one observation. The rearrangement joins TRBV7-2 to TRBJ2-7; 8 bases line up with TRBD2. Germline lookup yields CDR1 SGHTA and CDR2 FQGNSA. There are 15 residues in the CDR3. V dropped 1 base and J dropped 2; count of bases not matched to a gene: 4. The CDR3 DNA follows: TGTGCCAGCAGCTTAGGTGGGACTAGACCCTACGAGCAGTACTTC. Encoded protein: CASSLGGTRPYEQYF.

The chain employs TRBV28 and TRBJ2-1; D perhaps matches TRBD2 (6 bases). V was clipped by 4 bases and J by 1 base, with 14 bases between them. Germline V gene sequence: CDR1 MDHEN, CDR2 SYDVKM. The CDR3 length is 16 residues. CDR3 protein: CASSSPLAASYNEQFF. In nucleotides, the CDR3 is TGTGCCAGCAGTTCCCCACTAGCAGCATCCTACAATGAGCAGTTCTTC.

This clone has just one count. The chain uses TRBV19 and TRBJ2-7; D perhaps matches TRBD1 (6 bases). V shed 10 bases and J shed 3 bases, with 16 bases lying between them. Germline CDR1 LNHDA, CDR2 SQIVND (reference sequence). This CDR3 spans 13 amino acids. The CDR3 reads CAKAGVRGYEQYF. The DNA for the CDR3 is TGTGCCAAAGCAGGGGTTCGGGGCTACGAGCAGTACTTC.

This clone was found a few times. The chain uses TRBV6-1 and TRBJ2-7; the D gene is possibly TRBD1 (5 bases). Trimming stripped 1 base from V and 4 bases from J, with 8 bases between. The CDR3 has 13 residues. The V gene's germline CDR1 is MNHNS and CDR2 SASEGT. The chain's CDR3 is CASSEGRAYEQYF. As DNA, the CDR3 is TGTGCCAGCAGTGAAGGCAGGGCTTACGAGCAGTACTTC.

The rearrangement joins TRBV2 to TRBJ2-7; no reliable D call. This CDR3 spans 11 amino acids. V shed 8 bases and J shed 7 bases, with 12 bases lying between them. The germline gives CDR1 SNHLY, CDR2 FYNNEI. Here the CDR3 reads CASLLEDEQYF. In DNA form, the CDR3 reads TGTGCCAGCCTACTTGAGGATGAGCAGTACTTC.

The chain uses TRBV5-1 and TRBJ2-5; 12 bases match TRBD2. V trimming: 4 bases; J trimming: 3 bases; junction bases outside the gene matches: 16. Germline CDR1 is SGHRS and CDR2 is YFSETQ. The CDR3 has 19 residues. CDR3 coding DNA: TGCGCCAGCAGCGATCTGAGGGGAACTAGCGGGAGGTGGAAAGAGACCCAGTACTTC. Translating it yields CASSDLRGTSGRWKETQYF.

The V gene is TRBV6-1, the J gene TRBJ2-7; a possible D gene is TRBD1 (7 bases). The CDR3 contains 17 residues. Deletions cut 3 bases from V and 6 bases from J, with 24 bases between. Germline V CDR1 and CDR2: MNHNS, SASEGT. The chain's CDR3 is CASSEYARDRVRSEQYF. The CDR3 coding sequence is TGTGCCAGCAGTGAGTACGCGCGGGACAGAGTTCGTTCCGAGCAGTACTTC.